The sequence of this T cell receptor beta chain was determined in a study of blood T cell repertoires in COVID-19. About the research overall: PBMCs, B-cell-depleted T cells, or T cells were the source of the cDNA or gDNA that made up the material.

V was shortened by 5 bases and J by 0 bases, with 13 bases between the two germline ends. The CDR3 contains 15 residues. The germline gives CDR1 LNHDA, CDR2 SQIVND (reference sequence). This clone was counted once. In the original processing: Nucleated cell counts were estimated from reference gene primer amplification. The data were produced by immunoSEQ multiplex PCR, yet TCRdb's version contains in-frame clones alone and is incomplete. V and J calls and clone size follow that table, whereas D and trimming were derived from the DNA. The sample lists around 130,000 clones; 82% were seen once. The origin of this receptor is a woman between 65 and 79 years old with acute or convalescent COVID-19. The sequenced sample consisted of peripheral blood. The V call is TRBV19, the J call TRBJ1-1, with D possibly matching TRBD1 (6 bases). CDR3 sequence (DNA): TGTGCCAGTAGTTCCCCCGGGACACTGAACACTGAAGCTTTCTTT. It encodes CASSSPGTLNTEAFF. The full variable domain, completed using reference TRBV19 and TRBJ1-1, is DGGITQSPKYLFRKEGQNVTLSCEQNLNHDAMYWYRQDPGQGLRLIYYSQIVNDFQKGDIAEGYSVSREKKESFPLTVTSAQKNPTAFYLCASSSPGTLNTEAFFGQGTRLTVV.